This entry lists 9 T cell receptor beta chains sequenced from one sample in a study of cytomegalovirus exposure and HLA in healthy donors. 60 Vbeta and 13 Jbeta primers were used in PCR. Here immunoSEQ multiplex PCR was the method, and the copy in TCRdb shows in-frame clones only, minus some. The table lists fewer than 200,000 clones, around 84% of them singletons. Sequencing was done on a sample of PBMCs. All receptors come from a young woman in good health and CMV-seronegative.

The rearrangement joins TRBV7-9 to TRBJ1-2; D might be TRBD1 (5 bases). The CDR3 consists of 15 residues. Germline CDR1 reads SEHNR; CDR2 reads FQNEAQ (reference sequence). The ends were cut back, 7 bases at V and 4 bases at J, with 19 bases in the middle. CDR3 DNA sequence: TGTGCCAGCACTTCAGGCGGGGGGGTCAGCTATGGCTACACCTTC. Protein product: CASTSGGGVSYGYTF.

The chain joins TRBV7-9 to TRBJ1-3; D unresolved. Trimming pared 4 bases from V and 0 bases from J, leaving 7 bases between. Germline CDR1 reads SEHNR; CDR2 reads FQNEAQ (reference sequence). CDR3 length equals 14 residues. The CDR3 DNA is TGTGCCAGCAGCTCGGGTGGCTCTGGAAACACCATATATTTT. It encodes CASSSGGSGNTIYF.

The CDR3 DNA sequence: TGTGCCAGCAGCCTGGCCGAGACCCAGTACTTC. It encodes CASSLAETQYF. V and J are TRBV7-6 and TRBJ2-5; no clear D. The CDR3 is made up of 11 amino acids. V was cut by 5 bases and J by 5 bases, with 6 bases left in between. Per germline, CDR1 SGHVS and CDR2 FNYEAQ.

The chain carries TRBV11-2 and TRBJ1-6; D is perhaps TRBD1 (5 bases). The V end was cut by 4 bases, the J end by 2 bases, with 15 bases between. The CDR3 is 17 amino acids. CDR1 is SGHAT, CDR2 FQNNGV, per germline. Here the CDR3 DNA reads TGTGCCAGCAGCTCCCCAGGGAGGAGGGCCTATAATTCACCCCTCCACTTT. Translated: CASSSPGRRAYNSPLHF.

This clone is a singleton in its sample. The chain's CDR3 is CASSETRLAGGSYNEQFF. The CDR3 nucleotides read TGCGCCAGCAGTGAGACTCGACTAGCGGGAGGGTCCTACAATGAGCAGTTCTTC. The rearrangement links TRBV10-1 to TRBJ2-1; 14 bases fit TRBD2. The CDR3 has 18 residues. V lost 2 bases to trimming and J lost 1 base; unmatched junction nucleotides: 4. CDR1 is WNHNN, CDR2 SYGVQD, per germline (reference sequence).

The chain links TRBV7-2 to TRBJ1-1, with TRBD1 matching 7 bases. The germline V gene encodes CDR1 SGHTA and CDR2 FQGNSA. The CDR3 spans 16 residues. V was pared by 3 bases and J by 3 bases, with 10 bases of the junction left unmatched. CDR3 DNA: TGTGCCAGCAGCTTTCCCCCAGGGGGTATTGACACTGAAGCTTTCTTT. Translated, it gives CASSFPPGGIDTEAFF.

This clone has a single count. The chain carries TRBV5-8 and TRBJ2-1, with D perhaps TRBD2 (5 bases). Germline V gene data show CDR1 as SGHTS and CDR2 as YDEGEE. This CDR3 has 16 amino acids. V lost 1 base and J 3 bases, leaving 14 bases between the germline ends. In DNA form, the CDR3 reads TGTGCCAGCAGCTTGTTATTAGGAGGACTCTACAATGAGCAGTTCTTC. Protein product: CASSLLLGGLYNEQFF.

This chain joins TRBV30 and TRBJ1-2, with TRBD1 matching over 9 bases. This CDR3 is built from 14 residues. Looked up from germline, CDR1 is GTSNPN and CDR2 is SVGIG (reference sequence). The trim removed 2 bases at V and 8 bases at J, leaving 9 bases unmatched. CDR3 in amino acids: CAWSLTGGFDGYTF. CDR3 DNA: TGTGCCTGGAGTTTGACAGGGGGATTCGACGGCTACACCTTC.

This rearrangement joins TRBV28 to TRBJ1-2, with TRBD1 as a possible D gene (5 bases). V lost 6 bases, J lost 1 base, and 18 bases lay in between. This CDR3 region has 16 residues. Germline CDR1 MDHEN, CDR2 SYDVKM. CDR3 in DNA: TGTGCCAGCAGCCCAATAGGAGGGGACTTTAACTATGGCTACACCTTC. Encoded protein: CASSPIGGDFNYGYTF.